The 11 T cell receptor beta chains in this list originate from one sample, sequenced in a study of regulatory T cells in long-lasting Graves disease. Arm-PCR of CDR3 regions and iRepertoire HTBI primers were used to build TCR beta libraries. TCRdb recomputed calls from the multiplex PCR reads with MiXCR, one row per CDR3 protein. The sample has fewer than 650,000 distinct CDR3 sequences; 15% to 20% are singletons. The time point: newly diagnosed GD, antithyroid drugs for less than 3 months. PBMC RNA served as the TCR library source. The sample also formed part of further work on T cells in Graves' hyperthyroidism and ophthalmopathy.

The sample here was peripheral blood mononuclear cells (PBMCs), taken at new diagnosis, from a patient treated with antithyroid drugs. The receptors originated from a woman in her 30s with Graves disease.

The sample holds a few counts of this clonotype. The chain links TRBV15 to TRBJ1-5, with D perhaps matching TRBD1 (5 bases). This CDR3 region has 15 residues. Germline CDR1 reads LNHNV; CDR2 reads YYDKDF (reference sequence). The germline V and J ends were trimmed by 1 base and 7 bases, with 14 bases remaining between them. CDR3 in amino acids: CATSRGAEGRQPQHF. The CDR3 nucleotides are TGTGCCACCAGCAGAGGGGCAGAGGGGAGGCAGCCCCAGCATTTT. Complete variable domain (other parts from reference TRBV15 and TRBJ1-5): DAMVIQNPRYQVTQFGKPVTLSCSQTLNHNVMYWYQQKSSQAPKLLFHYYDKDFNNEADTPDNFQSRRPNTSFCFLDIRSPGLGDTAMYLCATSRGAEGRQPQHFGDGTRLSIL.

This clonotype came up many times. The chain combines TRBV28 with TRBJ1-1; a possible D gene is TRBD1 (6 bases). CDR1 is MDHEN and CDR2 is SYDVKM in the germline V gene. There are 14 residues in the CDR3. The V end lost 8 bases, the J end lost 5 bases, and 18 bases lay between the germline ends. CDR3 loop: CASGVGAPFTEAFF. The CDR3 DNA follows: TGTGCCAGCGGCGTGGGGGCGCCGTTTACTGAAGCTTTCTTT.

This clonotype was counted ten times or more. The chain has TRBV2 and TRBJ1-2; D gene ambiguous. The CDR3 sequence is 13 residues long. The V end was cut by 3 bases, the J end by 5 bases, with 10 bases between. The germline V gene has CDR1 SNHLY and CDR2 FYNNEI. The CDR3, as DNA: TGTGCCAGCAGTGACCAGTTGACTTATGGCTACACCTTC. Translating it yields CASSDQLTYGYTF. Using reference TRBV2 and TRBJ1-2 for the parts outside the CDR3, the full variable domain is EPEVTQTPSHQVTQMGQEVILRCVPISNHLYFYWYRQILGQKVEFLVSFYNNEISEKSEIFDDQFSVERPDGSNFTLKIRSTKLEDSAMYFCASSDQLTYGYTFGSGTRLTVV.

The rearrangement links TRBV6-2 or TRBV6-3 to TRBJ1-6, with 7 positions matching TRBD1. This CDR3 contains 15 residues. The germline V gene has CDR1 MNHEY and CDR2 SVGEGT. With 5 bases clipped from V and 6 bases from J, the junction kept 7 bases outside the gene matches. The DNA of the CDR3 is TGTGCCAGCAGTAATCACAGGGGCTTTAATTCACCCCTCCACTTT. This codes for CASSNHRGFNSPLHF.

The chain links TRBV4-3 to TRBJ2-2, with D possibly matching TRBD2 (6 bases). Germline V gene lookup returns CDR1 LGHNA and CDR2 YSLEER. This CDR3 contains 15 residues. Trimming shortened V by 4 bases and J by 5 bases, and 14 bases separated the two germline ends. The CDR3 here is CASSPPGGWTGELFF. The CDR3 coding sequence is TGCGCCAGCAGCCCTCCCGGGGGATGGACCGGGGAGCTGTTTTTT.

The genes are TRBV5-4 and TRBJ2-1; tentatively, D is TRBD2 (5 bases). Deletions cut 3 bases from V and 6 bases from J, with 10 bases between. The CDR3 extends over 13 amino acids. In germline, CDR1 is SGHNT, CDR2 YYREEE (reference sequence). The CDR3 sequence: CASSSSRANEQFF. The CDR3 DNA sequence: TGTGCCAGCAGCTCTAGCCGGGCCAATGAGCAGTTCTTC.

Many counts were recorded for this clonotype. The chain employs TRBV6-1 and TRBJ1-5; no definite D call. The germline V gene has CDR1 MNHNS and CDR2 SASEGT. Trimming stripped 5 bases from V and 6 bases from J, with 14 bases between. The CDR3 has 14 amino acids. The CDR3 DNA sequence: TGTGCCAGCAGTCTACAGCGGGGTTCTCAGCCCCAGCATTTT. This codes for CASSLQRGSQPQHF.

In its sample, this clonotype was seen a few times. J is TRBJ2-4 and V is TRBV6-2 or TRBV6-3, with 7 nucleotides matching TRBD2. Germline assignment: CDR1 MNHEY and CDR2 SVGEGT. This CDR3 is 13 amino acids long. The V gene end was trimmed by 5 bases and the J gene end by 5 bases; junction bases not matched to a gene: 3. CDR3 amino acids: CASSAGGENIQYF. The CDR3 coding sequence is TGTGCCAGCAGTGCTGGGGGGGAAAACATTCAGTACTTC.

This clonotype was seen ten or more times. The chain couples TRBV6-1 to TRBJ2-7; possible D gene TRBD2, 5 bases. Germline CDR1 MNHNS, CDR2 SASEGT. Deletions cut 5 bases from V and 1 base from J, with 18 bases between. This CDR3 comprises 16 residues. This CDR3 is CASSRADALGSYEQYF. The CDR3 DNA is TGTGCCAGCAGTAGAGCGGACGCCTTAGGTTCCTACGAGCAGTACTTC.

In regard to this clonotype: A read error may explain this, as a much larger clone is one base away. V gene TRBV10-3 combines with J gene TRBJ1-2, with TRBD1 as a possible D gene (6 bases). Trimming pared 6 bases from V and 4 bases from J, leaving 18 bases between. The CDR3 runs to 15 residues. CDR1 and CDR2 from the germline V gene are ENHRY and SYGVKD. This chain's CDR3 is CAIRIPSGTTYGYTF. The DNA of the CDR3 is TGTGCCATCAGGATCCCATCCGGGACAACCTATGGCTACACCTTC.

The rearrangement links TRBV5-1 to TRBJ1-4, with TRBD1 matching 8 bases. Germline assignment: CDR1 SGHRS and CDR2 YFSETQ. The CDR3 runs 16 residues. With V trimmed by 1 base and J by 7 bases, 9 bases remained unmatched. In nucleotides, the CDR3 is TGCGCCAGCAGCTTGACGGACAGGGTGGGCGGTGAAAAACTGTTTTTT. Its protein product is CASSLTDRVGGEKLFF.